This TCR beta chain is from a study of regulatory T cells in long-lasting Graves disease (TCRdb year 2021). Regarding the study in general: Patients with newly diagnosed Graves' disease had been on antithyroid drugs for under 3 months. The study was conducted in China and was registered as a clinical trial. Peripheral blood TCR sequencing and RNA sequencing compared persistent Graves' disease patients with newly diagnosed Graves' disease patients. A total of approximately 35 samples underwent TCR sequencing: about 13 from persistent and roughly 20 from newly diagnosed Graves' disease patients.

This sample's time point label indicates: newly diagnosed GD, antithyroid drugs for less than 3 months. RNA was extracted from PBMCs in TRIzol for both TCR sequencing and RNA sequencing. Graves' disease was diagnosed according to American Thyroid Association guidelines. Patients for the study were recruited at an endocrinology department in Xi'an, China. Each patient gave roughly 10 milliliters of peripheral blood, collected in an EDTA anticoagulant tube. Ficoll Paque Plus density gradient separation was used to isolate PBMCs, and no further T cell sorting was performed. An Agilent 2100 Bioanalyzer and agarose gel were used to assess RNA quality, and a NanoDrop 2000 was used to measure RNA concentration. The V and J ends are trimmed by 3 bases and 7 bases, leaving 18 bases between them. The CDR3 contains 15 residues, cysteine and phenylalanine counted. Only the CDR3 part of the read is kept: 45 bases, read in frame from the first base. Based on the germline V gene (reference sequence), the CDR1 and CDR2 sequences are SEHNR and FQNEAQ.

Libraries came from multiplex PCR. Sequencing instrument: Illumina HiSeq 4000. iRepertoire HTBI primers and Arm-PCR amplification of CDR3 regions were used to construct TCR beta libraries. Before sequencing, the PCR products went through gel purification. The source study handled its data this way. Across samples, 62 TRBV and 13 to 15 TRBJ segments were identified and used for gene usage analysis of CDR3 amino acid clonotypes. COPE and FqMerger were used to merge filtered high-quality paired reads into contigs. BLAST was used to align contigs to the IMGT TRBV, TRBD and TRBJ reference genes, and CDR3 was defined following IMGT. Any clonotype with a frequency above 0.1% was classified as a highly expanded clone. Shannon entropy was used to measure repertoire diversity, and the Gini coefficient was used to measure V-J evenness. Clonotypes shared by more than one individual were considered public. TCRdb handled the public reads itself, with Q25 trimming in fastp and clone calling in MiXCR, and kept productive beta chains. Each entry is one CDR3 protein sequence, shown with its most common DNA and genes. The V and J calls shown here were made by TCRdb, not taken from the authors' results. The sample table lists roughly 430,000 distinct CDR3 sequences, around 15% of them with a count of one. Together, the top ten hold approximately 12% of the sample.

In this sample, this clonotype turned up a few times. The specificity of this receptor is unknown. Nothing much larger sits one base from this clone, and base qualities are not available. Broad study findings and their caveats: Persistent disease showed preferential use of TRBV28, TRBJ1-2 and TRBJ2-5, whereas newly diagnosed disease favored TRBV20-1 and TRBJ2-1. Only peripheral blood was studied, because thyroid tissue, the primary lesion, was inaccessible. As a limitation, the authors acknowledged that the small sample size may reduce accuracy. More public clonotypes were shared among persistent patients (fewer than 3,000) than among newly diagnosed patients (approximately 930). Only the TCR beta chain was sequenced and analyzed. Lower TCR Shannon entropy and fewer highly expanded clones were observed in persistent Graves' disease patients than in newly diagnosed patients, which suggested clonal expansion.

These data were likewise used in another study, on T cells in Graves' hyperthyroidism and ophthalmopathy. As the second study states: A patient counted as having stable Graves' hyperthyroidism if no progression to ophthalmopathy occurred over 18 months of follow-up. Hyperthyroidism patients were newly diagnosed, had a disease duration of under 2 months, and were aged 18 to 65 years. Exclusion was applied to patients with uncontrolled infections, other autoimmune diseases, pregnancy or lactation. Clinical symptoms, serum thyroxine and TRAb, thyroid ultrasound, and orbital computed tomography formed the basis for the diagnoses. For the first round of RT-PCR on the TCR CDR3, the HTBI primer set was used together with the Qiagen OneStep RT-PCR kit. Most expanded thyroid clonotypes (frequency above 0.001) were also found in blood, which suggests that blood repertoires may mirror thyroid immune responses. Ophthalmopathy was separated from stable hyperthyroidism by a 13 V-J signature model, with 87.88% sensitivity and around 81% specificity obtained in cross-validation and 80%/75% obtained in testing. In validation, progression to ophthalmopathy was predicted by the model with 70.59% sensitivity and roughly 76% specificity, a median of approximately 6.5 months before onset. A discovery cohort of approximately 100 patients, about 40 with Graves' ophthalmopathy and about 58 with stable Graves' hyperthyroidism, was used to find distinguishing TCR V-J signatures. Whether ophthalmopathy could be predicted prospectively was tested in an independent validation cohort made up of approximately 19 hyperthyroidism patients plus 17 patients who later progressed to ophthalmopathy. For training and testing, the 100 or so patients in the discovery cohort were randomly divided in a 7:3 ratio. The study also compared thyroid tissue and blood T-cell repertoires from roughly 6 Graves' hyperthyroidism patients. After blood sampling, hyperthyroidism patients were treated with methimazole at a starting dose of 30 mg daily, and ophthalmopathy patients were treated with high-dose intravenous methylprednisolone. Libraries were constructed in a second round of multiplex PCR, after which size selection and purification were carried out. Sequencing of the libraries was done on an Illumina HiSeq2000 using paired-end 100 bp reads. SOAPnuke was used to process the raw data, throwing out any read that contained adapters or uncalled bases, had a mean Phred below 15, or lacked an exact constant-primer or identifier match. High-quality paired reads were merged using COPE v1.2.5, and each unique nucleotide sequence was defined as a clonotype. MiTCR v1.1 was used to align the clonotypes against IMGT TRBV, TRBD and TRBJ reference segments. The analysis was restricted to V-J combinations with a frequency above 0.0001, which together covered roughly 99% of the repertoires. A TCS score was defined as the ratio of F50 (clonal expansion) to E x V (chaos), with BLOSUM62-based TCRdist applied between CDR3 peptides within each V-J. Welch's t-statistics and random forest reduced roughly 530 V-J features to 13, which were used in a naive Bayes classifier (R e1071). No statistical method was used to fix the sample size in advance, and group allocation was not hidden from the investigators. According to the paper, TCR Vbeta CDR3 sequencing was carried out on 135 peripheral blood samples, which came from fewer than 50 ophthalmopathy, about 75 hyperthyroidism and 17 progressor patients.

The receptor comes from a woman aged 25-40 years with Graves disease. Donor details come from another sample of the same person, matched by shared clones. Source: peripheral blood mononuclear cells (PBMCs), taken at new diagnosis, from a patient treated with antithyroid drugs. The sequence joins TRBV7-9 to TRBJ1-1; the D gene cannot be named for sure. The CDR3 in this case is CASSFFLIGENEAFF. The bases are TGTGCCAGCAGCTTCTTCCTCATCGGAGAGAATGAAGCTTTCTTT.